The T cell receptor (beta chain) under discussion was sequenced for a study of human T cells and chemical hapten exposure. This clonotype was observed a handful of times. Time point in this sample: patch test 1, 2 weeks after DPC sensitization. The sample's treatment: therapeutic diphenylcyclopropenone sensitization with weekly scalp DPC. There are 10 residues in the CDR3. CDR1 and CDR2 from the germline V gene are SGHVS and FNYEAQ. Trimming stripped 4 bases from V and 13 bases from J, with 11 bases between. TCRdb analysed the RACE reads with MiXCR anew, one entry per CDR3 protein. The sample shows some 87,000 distinct CDR3 sequences, about 9.4% of them seen only once.

The receptor comes from a woman aged 45-65 years with alopecia areata. Some clones in this sample may be carry-over from other donors' samples. The genes are TRBV7-6 and TRBJ2-7; the D gene is possibly TRBD1 (5 bases). This material consisted of whole blood, taken in connection with sensitization to the hapten diphenylcyclopropenone (DPC). CDR3 protein: CASSSPRGYF. The CDR3 DNA sequence: TGTGCCAGCAGCTCACCTAGGGGTTACTTC. Combining the CDR3 with reference TRBV7-6 and TRBJ2-7 gives the whole variable domain GAGVSQSPRYKVTKRGQDVALRCDPISGHVSLYWYRQALGQGPEFLTYFNYEAQQDKSGLPNDRFSAERPEGSISTLTIQRTEQRDSAMYRCASSSPRGYFGPGTRLTVT.